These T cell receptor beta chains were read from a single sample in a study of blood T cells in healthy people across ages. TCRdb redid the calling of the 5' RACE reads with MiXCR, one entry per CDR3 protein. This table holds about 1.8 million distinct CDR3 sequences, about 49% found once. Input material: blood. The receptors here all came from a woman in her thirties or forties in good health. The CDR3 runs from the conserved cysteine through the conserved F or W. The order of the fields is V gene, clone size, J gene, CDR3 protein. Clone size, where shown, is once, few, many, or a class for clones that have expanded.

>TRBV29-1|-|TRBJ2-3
CSVETGGGTDTQYF
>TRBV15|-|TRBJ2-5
CATSERGRGQSQETQYF
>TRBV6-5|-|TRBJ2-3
CANTTGGTDTQYF
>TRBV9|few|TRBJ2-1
CASSVLGGSGNEQFF
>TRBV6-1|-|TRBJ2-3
CASSPLPSGGAKDTQYF
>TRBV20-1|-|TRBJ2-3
CSASRERFTQYF
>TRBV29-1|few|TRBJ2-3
CSAARRGDTQYF
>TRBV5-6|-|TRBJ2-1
CASSRPSRDEQFF
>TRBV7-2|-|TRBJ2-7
CASSLGHNNYEQYF
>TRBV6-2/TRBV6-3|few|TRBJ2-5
CASSASGETQYF
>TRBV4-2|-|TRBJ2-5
CASSQDLGADQETQYF
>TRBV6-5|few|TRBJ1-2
CASSSPGGGEHGYTF
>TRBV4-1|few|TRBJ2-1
CASSQVDRPLYNEQFF
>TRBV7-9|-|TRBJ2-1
CASSDPSGGTPNEQFF
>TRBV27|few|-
CASSTPQGGAETQYF
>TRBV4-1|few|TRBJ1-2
CASSQGSGNYGYTF
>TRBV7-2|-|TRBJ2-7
CASSDPWGHGQYF
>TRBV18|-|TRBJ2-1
CASSPNSAYNEQFF
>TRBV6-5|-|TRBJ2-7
CASFASSYEQYF
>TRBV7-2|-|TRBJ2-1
CASSLAFTGTGSNEQFF
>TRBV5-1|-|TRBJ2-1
CASSLAVASSYNEQFF